This T cell receptor (beta chain) was profiled in a study of ipilimumab plus nivolumab after autologous stem cell transplantation. At the level of the study: Patients received a median of about 5 ipilimumab and 8 or 9 nivolumab doses. Study-wide results and caveats: Per the authors, repertoire, Treg and microbiota data justify further study.

Germline-derived CDR1 and CDR2 are MGHRA and YSYEKL. Trimming removed 4 bases from V and 3 bases from J, with 11 bases in between. CDR3 length: 14 amino acids. This clone was recorded a few times. Its antigen is not known. Assay used: immunoSEQ multiplex PCR; TCRdb lists only in-frame clones, some missing. The sample has roughly 16,000 clones, 81% seen once; the top ten hold around 20%. Patients got ipilimumab 1 mg/kg beginning 14 to 28 days post-transplant. Patients received nivolumab 3 mg/kg at weeks 1, 4, 7, 10, then fortnightly to week 26. The V call is TRBV4-1, the J call TRBJ2-3; D call uncertain. The starting material was PBMCs, obtained in a trial of ipilimumab plus nivolumab as post-transplant consolidation. The TCR sequence derives from a male donor with diffuse large B-cell lymphoma. The CDR3 sequence: CASSLVLVTDTQYF. DNA for the CDR3: TGCGCCAGCAGCCTAGTCCTGGTGACAGATACGCAGTATTTT.